This T cell receptor beta chain was profiled in a study of T cell responses to AZD1222 COVID-19 vaccine. The J segment lost 0 bases and the V segment lost 5 bases, leaving 5 bases of the junction unmatched. Germline CDR1 and CDR2: SEHNR and FQNEAQ (reference sequence). The CDR3 contains 15 residues. The repertoire was sequenced with immunoSEQ multiplex PCR; TCRdb's copy has only in-frame clones and lacks some. The sample holds over 130,000 clones; around 90% are singletons and the top ten take around 7.6%. The study's findings and limits: White British ancestry dominated among donors, who included more females, and clonal diversity was possibly underestimated. Two AZD1222 doses significantly raised spike-specific TCR breadth and depth over controls.

For this clone: Its antigen is not identified.

The sequencing here drew on peripheral blood, taken 28 days after the second dose of the MenACWY control vaccine. The V gene is TRBV7-9, the J gene TRBJ1-1; 8 bases match TRBD1. This clonotype was sampled from an adult who received the MenACWY meningococcal vaccine as a control. The DNA of the CDR3 is TGTGCCAGCAGCCAGGGGGCAAACATGAACACTGAAGCTTTCTTT. Amino acids: CASSQGANMNTEAFF.